This T cell receptor beta chain came from a study of blood T cell repertoires in COVID-19. Overall study: The United States, Italy and Spain supplied acute and convalescent COVID-19 samples. T cells, B-cell-depleted T cells, or PBMCs provided the cDNA or gDNA that served as material.

Per the authors' pipeline: Reference gene primers were amplified, and this amplification served to estimate nucleated cell counts. Clones were read by immunoSEQ multiplex PCR, and TCRdb kept only the in-frame ones, dropping some. The DNA gave D and trimming, while V, J and clone size come from that table. The sample shows about 120,000 clones, around 79% of them seen only once. This clonotype was sampled from a man aged 65 to 79 with acute or convalescent COVID-19. Sample: peripheral blood.

CDR3 bases: TGTGCCAGCAGTTCATCGGGACTAGCGGGGGGCACAATCAATGAGCAGTTCTTC. Residues: CASSSSGLAGGTINEQFF. The chain joins TRBV27 to TRBJ2-1, with TRBD2 identical over 15 bases. The CDR3 sequence is 18 residues long. CDR1 is MNHEY and CDR2 is SMNVEV in the germline V gene (reference sequence). V dropped 4 bases and J dropped 6; count of bases not matched to a gene: 10.